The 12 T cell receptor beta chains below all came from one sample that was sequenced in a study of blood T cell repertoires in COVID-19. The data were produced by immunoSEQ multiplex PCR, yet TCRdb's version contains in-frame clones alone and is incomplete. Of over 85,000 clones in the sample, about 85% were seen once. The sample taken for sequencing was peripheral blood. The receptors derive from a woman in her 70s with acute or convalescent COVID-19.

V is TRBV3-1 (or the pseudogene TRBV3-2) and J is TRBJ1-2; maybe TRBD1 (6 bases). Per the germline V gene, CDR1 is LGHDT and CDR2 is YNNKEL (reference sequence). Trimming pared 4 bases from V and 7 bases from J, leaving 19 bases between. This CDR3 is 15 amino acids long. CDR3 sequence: CASSLNPPGAGGYTF. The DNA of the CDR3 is TGTGCCAGCAGCCTCAACCCTCCAGGGGCTGGTGGCTACACCTTC.

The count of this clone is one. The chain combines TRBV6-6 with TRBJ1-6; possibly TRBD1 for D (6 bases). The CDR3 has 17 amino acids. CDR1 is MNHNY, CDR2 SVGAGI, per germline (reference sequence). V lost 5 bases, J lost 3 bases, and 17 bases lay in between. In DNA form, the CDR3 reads TGTGCCAGCAGTCTATCAGACAGGACTTACTATAATTCACCCCTCCACTTT. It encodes CASSLSDRTYYNSPLHF.

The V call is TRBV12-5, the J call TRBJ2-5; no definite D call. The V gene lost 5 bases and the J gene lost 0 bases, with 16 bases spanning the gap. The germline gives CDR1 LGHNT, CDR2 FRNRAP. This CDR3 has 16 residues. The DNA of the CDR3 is TGTGCTAGTGGTCCTCAGGTTAATTCGTACCAAGAGACCCAGTACTTC. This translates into CASGPQVNSYQETQYF.

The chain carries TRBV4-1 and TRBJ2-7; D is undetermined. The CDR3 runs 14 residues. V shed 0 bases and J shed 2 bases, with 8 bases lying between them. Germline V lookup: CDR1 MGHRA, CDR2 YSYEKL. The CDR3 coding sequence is TGCGCCAGCAGCCAAGATCGAGGAGCCTACGAGCAGTACTTC. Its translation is CASSQDRGAYEQYF.

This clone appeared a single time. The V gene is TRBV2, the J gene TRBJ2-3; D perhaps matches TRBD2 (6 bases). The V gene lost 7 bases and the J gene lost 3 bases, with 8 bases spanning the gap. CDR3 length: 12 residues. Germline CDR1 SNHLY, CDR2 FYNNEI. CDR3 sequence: CASNGGTDTQYF. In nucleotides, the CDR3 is TGTGCCAGCAATGGGGGGACAGATACGCAGTATTTT.

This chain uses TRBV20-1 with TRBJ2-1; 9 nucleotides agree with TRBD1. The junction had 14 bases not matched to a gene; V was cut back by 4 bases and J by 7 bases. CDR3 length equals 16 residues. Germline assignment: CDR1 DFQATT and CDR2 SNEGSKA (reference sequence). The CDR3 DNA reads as TGCAGTGCTAATGAGGCCGGGACAGGGACATGGAATGAGCAGTTCTTC. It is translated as CSANEAGTGTWNEQFF.

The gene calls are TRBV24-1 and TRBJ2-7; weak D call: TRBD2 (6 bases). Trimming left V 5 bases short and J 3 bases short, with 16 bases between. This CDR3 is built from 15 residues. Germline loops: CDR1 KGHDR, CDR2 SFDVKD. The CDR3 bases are TGTGCCACCAGTGGGAGCGGGTCCGAGGACTACGAGCAGTACTTC. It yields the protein CATSGSGSEDYEQYF.

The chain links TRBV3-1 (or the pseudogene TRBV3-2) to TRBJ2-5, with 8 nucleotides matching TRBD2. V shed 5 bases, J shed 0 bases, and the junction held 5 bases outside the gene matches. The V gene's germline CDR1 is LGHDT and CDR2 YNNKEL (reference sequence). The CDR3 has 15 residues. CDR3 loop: CASSAGGSNQETQYF. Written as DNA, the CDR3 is TGTGCCAGCAGCGCGGGAGGCAGCAACCAAGAGACCCAGTACTTC.

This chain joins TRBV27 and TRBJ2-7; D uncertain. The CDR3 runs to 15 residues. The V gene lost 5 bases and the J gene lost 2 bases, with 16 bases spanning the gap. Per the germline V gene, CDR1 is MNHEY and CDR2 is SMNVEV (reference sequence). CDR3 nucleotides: TGTGCCAGCAGTCCCCTGAACCAACCAGCCTACGAGCAGTACTTC. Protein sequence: CASSPLNQPAYEQYF.

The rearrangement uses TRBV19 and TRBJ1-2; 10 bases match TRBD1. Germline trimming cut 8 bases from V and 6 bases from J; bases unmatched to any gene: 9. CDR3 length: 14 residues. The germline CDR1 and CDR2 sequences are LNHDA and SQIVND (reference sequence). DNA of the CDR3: TGTGCCAGTCGTCCCGGGACAGGGGATGATGGCTACACCTTC. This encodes CASRPGTGDDGYTF. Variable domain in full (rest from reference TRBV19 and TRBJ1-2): DGGITQSPKYLFRKEGQNVTLSCEQNLNHDAMYWYRQDPGQGLRLIYYSQIVNDFQKGDIAEGYSVSREKKESFPLTVTSAQKNPTAFYLCASRPGTGDDGYTFGSGTRLTVV.

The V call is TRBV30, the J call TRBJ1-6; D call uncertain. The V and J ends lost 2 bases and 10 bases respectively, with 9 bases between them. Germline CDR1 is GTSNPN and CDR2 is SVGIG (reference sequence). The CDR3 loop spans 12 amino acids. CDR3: CAWSPLESPLHF. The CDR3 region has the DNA TGTGCCTGGAGTCCCCTGGAGTCACCCCTCCACTTT. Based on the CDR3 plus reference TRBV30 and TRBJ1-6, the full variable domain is SQTIHQWPATLVQPVGSPLSLECTVEGTSNPNLYWYRQAAGRGLQLLFYSVGIGQISSEVPQNLSASRPQDRQFILSSKKLLLSDSGFYLCAWSPLESPLHFGNGTRLTVT.

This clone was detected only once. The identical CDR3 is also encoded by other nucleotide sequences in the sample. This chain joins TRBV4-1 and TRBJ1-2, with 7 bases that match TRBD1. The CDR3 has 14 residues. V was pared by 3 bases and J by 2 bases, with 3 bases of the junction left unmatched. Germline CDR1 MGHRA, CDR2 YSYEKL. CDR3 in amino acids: CASSQQTGNYGYTF. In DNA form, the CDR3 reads TGCGCCAGCAGCCAGCAGACAGGGAACTATGGCTACACCTTC.